This TCR beta chain came from a study of CD8 T cells in Susac syndrome. Random hexamers were used to reverse transcribe an amount of about 0.45 to 1 ug RNA. TCRdb reanalysed the immunoSEQ multiplex PCR reads using MiXCR and keeps one entry per CDR3 protein. The sample lists some 150,000 distinct CDR3 sequences; approximately 96% were seen once. Study-wide results and caveats: Regarding the TCR sequencing and HLA analysis, the study admitted that a relatively small number of individuals were involved.

CDR1 is SNHLY and CDR2 is FYNNEI in the germline V gene. This CDR3 is built from 11 residues. The V end lost 7 bases, the J end lost 2 bases, and 6 bases lay between the germline ends. This clonotype was detected once. As yet, its antigen is unknown. The multiple sclerosis control group consisted of treatment-naive patients whose relapsing-remitting disease, which was either stable or active, fulfilled revised McDonald criteria. The chain joins TRBV2 to TRBJ2-7; no firm D call. The receptor's source is a human donor with multiple sclerosis. The sample consisted of CD8+ T cells from PBMCs. CDR3 nucleotide sequence: TGTGCCAGCACCTTGACCTACGAGCAGTACTTC. Residues: CASTLTYEQYF.